What follows are 32 T cell receptor beta chains derived from one specimen sequenced in a study of T cell repertoires in cytomegalovirus infection. Each CDR3 protein is one row after TCRdb ran MiXCR on the reads. The sample consists of 110,000 to 150,000 distinct CDR3 sequences, approximately 30% of them appearing once. No antigen has been identified for these receptors. The sequencing used CD8+ T cells from cultured PBMCs, collected from culture after CMV antigen stimulation. These TCRs come from a human donor in good health (CMV status not recorded). Some clones in this sample may be carry-over from other donors' samples.

In this sample, this clonotype turned up a few times. The V gene is TRBV28, the J gene TRBJ2-3; weak D call: TRBD2 (5 bases). V lost 3 bases and J 4 bases, leaving 20 bases between the germline ends. The CDR3 length is 17 residues. CDR1 and CDR2 (germline): MDHEN, SYDVKM. The CDR3: CASSFPLKTGSPDTQYF. In DNA, the CDR3 is TGTGCCAGCAGTTTCCCCCTCAAGACGGGGTCCCCAGATACGCAGTATTTT.

In this sample, this clonotype turned up a few times. The genes are TRBV28 and TRBJ1-3; 7 nucleotides match TRBD1. Trimming at V came to 5 bases and at J to 0 bases, leaving 7 bases not matched to a gene. This CDR3 is 16 amino acids long. The germline V gene has CDR1 MDHEN and CDR2 SYDVKM. The CDR3 DNA reads as TGTGCCAGCAGTCTCTTTGGGGACAGCTCTGGAAACACCATATATTTT. Its translation: CASSLFGDSSGNTIYF.

The V gene is TRBV27, the J gene TRBJ1-1; D unclear. V dropped 6 bases and J dropped 0 bases, with 14 bases sitting between them. The V gene's germline CDR1 is MNHEY and CDR2 SMNVEV (reference sequence). The CDR3 contains 15 residues. CDR3 nucleotide sequence: TGTGCCAGCAGACCCATCGGATTGTTGAACACTGAAGCTTTCTTT. Protein: CASRPIGLLNTEAFF.

Only one count was recorded for this clonotype. This chain joins TRBV20-1 and TRBJ2-1; D call uncertain. Germline loops: CDR1 DFQATT, CDR2 SNEGSKA (reference sequence). This CDR3 comprises 11 residues. The V gene lost 4 bases and the J gene lost 7 bases, with 8 bases spanning the gap. The CDR3 protein is CSATGGNEQFF. DNA of the CDR3: TGCAGTGCTACGGGCGGTAATGAGCAGTTCTTC.

This clonotype was counted between two and nine times. The gene calls are TRBV9 and TRBJ1-1; TRBD1 aligns across 8 bases. This CDR3 is 15 amino acids long. V lost 3 bases to trimming and J lost 2 bases; unmatched junction nucleotides: 6. Germline-derived CDR1 and CDR2 are SGDLS and YYNGEE. CDR3 coding DNA: TGTGCCAGCAGCGCAAGGGACAGGAGAAACACTGAAGCTTTCTTT. The encoded protein is CASSARDRRNTEAFF.

The rearrangement joins TRBV4-1 to TRBJ2-7, with 7 bases aligning to TRBD1. Trimming at V came to 2 bases and at J to 0 bases, leaving 7 bases not matched to a gene. This CDR3 region has 16 residues. Germline values: CDR1 MGHRA, CDR2 YSYEKL. The CDR3 DNA follows: TGCGCCAGCAGCCAAATGACAGGGTTGGCCTCCTACGAGCAGTACTTC. Protein product: CASSQMTGLASYEQYF.

The rearrangement links TRBV29-1 to TRBJ2-1, with D tentatively TRBD2 (5 bases). Germline V gene sequence: CDR1 SQVTM, CDR2 ANQGSEA. This CDR3 comprises 11 residues. Trimming stripped 6 bases from V and 6 bases from J, with 9 bases between. The CDR3 DNA reads as TGCAGCGTACCTAGCCCCAATGAGCAGTTCTTC. It is translated as CSVPSPNEQFF.

This rearrangement joins TRBV4-2 to TRBJ2-5, with 11 bases matching TRBD2. This CDR3 spans 19 amino acids. The J segment lost 1 base and the V segment lost 0 bases, leaving 10 bases of the junction unmatched. Germline CDR1 is LGHNA and CDR2 is YNFKEQ. The CDR3 reads CASSQDTSLAGGGQETQYF. As DNA, the CDR3 is TGTGCCAGCAGCCAAGATACTTCCCTAGCGGGGGGTGGCCAAGAGACCCAGTACTTC.

The chain uses TRBV3-1 and TRBJ2-2; a possible D gene is TRBD2 (5 bases). Germline assignment: CDR1 LGHDT and CDR2 YNNKEL (reference sequence). The CDR3 length is 18 residues. The ends were cut back, 4 bases at V and 4 bases at J, with 22 bases in the middle. CDR3 nucleotides: TGTGCCAGCAGCCTGGTCCTGACCTTACTAGGGTCCACCGGGGAGCTGTTTTTT. Its protein product is CASSLVLTLLGSTGELFF.

The chain links TRBV14 to TRBJ2-1, with D tentatively TRBD1 or TRBD2 (6 bases each). Looked up from germline, CDR1 is SGHDN and CDR2 is FVKESK. Trimming took 1 base from V and 0 from J, leaving 19 bases between them. This CDR3 is built from 19 residues. The CDR3 reads CASSQGGGRGARSYNEQFF. CDR3 sequence (DNA): TGTGCCAGCAGCCAAGGGGGAGGAAGGGGGGCCCGCTCCTACAATGAGCAGTTCTTC.

The chain couples TRBV12-3 or TRBV12-4 to TRBJ1-1; the D gene is possibly TRBD1 (5 bases). V dropped 6 bases and J dropped 1 base, with 6 bases sitting between them. The length of the CDR3 is 12 residues. The CDR3 reads CASSRENTEAFF. The CDR3 DNA reads TGTGCCAGCAGCAGGGAGAACACTGAAGCTTTCTTT.

The chain has TRBV12-3 or TRBV12-4 and TRBJ2-3, with 8 nucleotides matching TRBD1. The CDR3 has 15 amino acids. V was pared by 6 bases and J by 2 bases, with 7 bases of the junction left unmatched. The chain's CDR3 is CASSGQGSYTDTQYF. DNA of the CDR3: TGTGCCAGCAGCGGACAGGGCTCCTACACAGATACGCAGTATTTT.

The chain employs TRBV6-5 and TRBJ1-1, with D unresolved. Germline V CDR1 and CDR2: MNHEY, SVGAGI. The CDR3 has 13 amino acids. Deletions cut 5 bases from V and 1 base from J, with 8 bases between. CDR3 bases: TGTGCCAGCAGTACCCCAGCGAACACTGAAGCTTTCTTT. It yields the protein CASSTPANTEAFF.

The chain has TRBV9 and TRBJ2-7; no firm D call. CDR3 length: 15 residues. Germline V gene sequence: CDR1 SGDLS, CDR2 YYNGEE. Trimming took 3 bases from V and 2 from J, leaving 15 bases between them. In nucleotides, the CDR3 is TGTGCCAGCAGCGCTGATAGTACAGAGACCTACGAGCAGTACTTC. Its protein product is CASSADSTETYEQYF.

The rearrangement joins TRBV28 to TRBJ2-2, with a possible D match to TRBD2 (6 bases). V was shortened by 6 bases and J by 1 base, with 12 bases between the two germline ends. CDR3 length: 15 amino acids. Germline CDR1 is MDHEN and CDR2 is SYDVKM. CDR3 in amino acids: CASSPRLENTGELFF. DNA of the CDR3: TGTGCCAGCAGCCCCCGACTAGAGAACACCGGGGAGCTGTTTTTT.

This chain joins TRBV27 and TRBJ1-1, with D uncertain. The CDR3 extends over 13 amino acids. Germline V CDR1 and CDR2: MNHEY, SMNVEV (reference sequence). V was shortened by 3 bases and J by 0 bases, with 5 bases between the two germline ends. Here the CDR3 reads CASSFNVNTEAFF. CDR3 coding DNA: TGTGCCAGCAGTTTCAATGTGAACACTGAAGCTTTCTTT.

This chain connects TRBV2 to TRBJ1-5; 7 nucleotides match TRBD1. Per the germline V gene, CDR1 is SNHLY and CDR2 is FYNNEI. Germline trimming cut 5 bases from V and 5 bases from J; bases unmatched to any gene: 12. This CDR3 comprises 16 residues. CDR3 in DNA: TGTGCCAGCAGTAGGGACAGCCTTACGCTGGATCAGCCCCAGCATTTT. Protein: CASSRDSLTLDQPQHF.

The V gene is TRBV29-1, the J gene TRBJ1-2, with TRBD1 identical over 12 bases. There are 16 residues in the CDR3. Germline V gene sequence: CDR1 SQVTM, CDR2 ANQGSEA. V lost 7 bases to trimming and J lost 6 bases; unmatched junction nucleotides: 15. The DNA of the CDR3 is TGCAGCGGGGGCCGGGTAGGGACAGGGGGCTCGAATGGCTACACCTTC. Translating it yields CSGGRVGTGGSNGYTF.

The CDR3 protein is CASSQDSGGSQPQHF. The CDR3 DNA follows: TGCGCCAGCAGCCAAGATTCCGGAGGAAGTCAGCCCCAGCATTTT. This rearrangement joins TRBV4-1 to TRBJ1-5, with D hard to call. Trimming took off 0 bases at V and 6 bases at J, with 12 bases between the two ends. The germline V gene has CDR1 MGHRA and CDR2 YSYEKL. The CDR3 sequence is 15 residues long.

In this sample, this clonotype turned up once. The V and J genes are TRBV27 and TRBJ1-2; 10 bases line up with TRBD1. CDR1 and CDR2 (germline): MNHEY, SMNVEV (reference sequence). After removal of 6 bases from V and 7 bases from J, the junction contained 11 bases not matched to a gene. The CDR3 loop spans 15 amino acids. As DNA, the CDR3 is TGTGCCAGCAGACCTGGGACAGGGGCTTTGGGTGGCTACACCTTC. Encoded protein: CASRPGTGALGGYTF.

This clonotype turned up a few times. The CDR3 region has the DNA TGTGCCAGCAGTACCACTAGCGGGGGATCGGAGTACCAAGAGACCCAGTACTTC. Its translation: CASSTTSGGSEYQETQYF. The chain employs TRBV7-9 and TRBJ2-5; TRBD2 matches at 11 bases. The CDR3 extends over 18 amino acids. J gave up 0 bases and V 6 bases, and 12 bases lay outside the gene matches. Per germline, CDR1 SEHNR and CDR2 FQNEAQ (reference sequence).

Ten or more counts support this clonotype. J is TRBJ1-1 and V is TRBV28; D is undetermined. This CDR3 has 17 amino acids. Germline V lookup: CDR1 MDHEN, CDR2 SYDVKM. Trimming removed 7 bases from V and 0 bases from J, with 21 bases in between. The CDR3 reads CASTTLLPVGMNTEAFF. CDR3 coding DNA: TGTGCCAGCACAACTCTTCTACCTGTGGGCATGAACACTGAAGCTTTCTTT.

In its sample, this clonotype was seen a few times. The chain has TRBV27 and TRBJ1-1, with TRBD1 as a possible D gene (5 bases). CDR3 size: 14 residues. The V end was cut by 7 bases, the J end by 0 bases, with 12 bases between. Germline values: CDR1 MNHEY, CDR2 SMNVEV (reference sequence). This chain's CDR3 is CASTPRAMNTEAFF. DNA for the CDR3: TGTGCCAGCACCCCCAGGGCAATGAACACTGAAGCTTTCTTT.

This clonotype was recorded a few times. The J gene is TRBJ2-3, the V gene TRBV7-9; 9 bases match TRBD2. CDR3 length equals 13 residues. V lost 8 bases, J lost 8 bases, and 8 bases stayed unmatched. The germline gives CDR1 SEHNR, CDR2 FQNEAQ (reference sequence). This chain's CDR3 is CASGGGAQGTQYF. CDR3 coding DNA: TGTGCCAGCGGCGGGGGGGCCCAGGGTACGCAGTATTTT.

The V gene is TRBV6-8, the J gene TRBJ2-3; D may be TRBD2 (5 bases). This CDR3 spans 13 amino acids. V lost 0 bases to trimming and J lost 6 bases, with 7 bases between them. CDR1 and CDR2 (germline): MNHGY, SAAAGT. CDR3: CASSYSSGDTQYF. CDR3 coding DNA: TGTGCCAGCAGTTACTCGTCGGGGGATACGCAGTATTTT.

The J gene is TRBJ2-1, the V gene TRBV6-5; 10 nucleotides align to TRBD2. This CDR3 spans 16 amino acids. V trimming: 5 bases; J trimming: 7 bases; junction bases outside the gene matches: 11. Per the germline V gene, CDR1 is MNHEY and CDR2 is SVGAGI. CDR3 sequence reads: CASSPRGSGGLNEQFF. In nucleotides, the CDR3 is TGTGCCAGCAGTCCCCGGGGTAGCGGGGGGTTAAATGAGCAGTTCTTC.

This clonotype was counted at least ten times. This chain joins TRBV12-3 or TRBV12-4 and TRBJ1-6, with TRBD1 identical over 7 bases. The length of the CDR3 is 16 residues. V was clipped by 6 bases and J by 10 bases; unmatched bases: 15. The CDR3 protein is CASSKRPGQKGSPLHF. The CDR3, as DNA: TGTGCCAGCAGCAAGAGACCGGGACAGAAAGGCTCACCCCTCCACTTT.

This clonotype occurred many times. The CDR3: CASSDRVRWYEQYF. CDR3 in DNA: TGTGCCAGCAGTGACCGGGTCCGTTGGTACGAGCAGTACTTC. J is TRBJ2-7 and V is TRBV28; D remains unclear. V lost 5 bases and J 4 bases, leaving 15 bases between the germline ends. Germline V gene lookup returns CDR1 MDHEN and CDR2 SYDVKM. The CDR3 extends over 14 amino acids.

The V gene is TRBV12-3 or TRBV12-4, the J gene TRBJ1-1; the D gene is possibly TRBD1 (6 bases). V was shortened by 4 bases and J by 8 bases, with 14 bases between the two germline ends. The CDR3 totals 13 residues. For the CDR3, the DNA is TGTGCCAGCAGTTGGGGGGGGCCCTCCGAAGCTTTCTTT. It is translated as CASSWGGPSEAFF.

The chain carries TRBV4-1 and TRBJ2-1, with a weak D call TRBD2 (6 bases). Germline values: CDR1 MGHRA, CDR2 YSYEKL. V gave up 0 bases and J gave up 8 bases, with 14 bases separating them. CDR3 length equals 15 residues. The CDR3 nucleotides are TGCGCCAGCAGCCAAGAGAGGGGACTCACCGATGAGCAGTTCTTC. This encodes CASSQERGLTDEQFF.

This clonotype was seen a few times. The chain carries TRBV25-1 and TRBJ2-1; the match to TRBD2 covers 12 bases. Germline-derived CDR1 and CDR2 are MGHDK and SYGVNS. Losses at the gene ends were 4 bases for V and 8 bases for J; bases not matched to a gene: 6. The CDR3 is made up of 15 amino acids. The CDR3 loop is CASSGTSGVYDEQFF. CDR3 coding DNA: TGTGCCAGCAGTGGGACTAGCGGGGTGTATGATGAGCAGTTCTTC. Full variable domain (outside the CDR3, taken from reference TRBV25-1 and TRBJ2-1): EADIYQTPRYLVIGTGKKITLECSQTMGHDKMYWYQQDPGMELHLIHYSYGVNSTEKGDLSSESTVSRIRTEHFPLTLESARPSHTSQYLCASSGTSGVYDEQFFGPGTRLTVL.

This clonotype was seen a handful of times. The V call is TRBV12-3 or TRBV12-4, the J call TRBJ2-7; D gene ambiguous. V was shortened by 1 base and J by 7 bases, with 11 bases between the two germline ends. The CDR3 spans 13 residues. The CDR3 DNA sequence: TGTGCCAGCAGTTTAGGGGCAGTTTATGAGCAGTACTTC. Residues: CASSLGAVYEQYF.